Each of the 26 T cell receptor beta chains below was sequenced from the same sample in a study of CD8 T cells in ankylosing spondylitis. One entry per CDR3 protein, called by TCRdb with MiXCR from the 5' RACE reads. Counted here are about 310,000 distinct CDR3 sequences, less than 25% occurring once; the ten biggest clones make up under 4%. Sequenced: blood, either unsorted or a sorted T cell fraction (not recorded which). The receptor source for this set is a female donor with ankylosing spondylitis or in good health (not recorded which).

This clonotype showed up many times. V and J are TRBV24-1 and TRBJ2-1, with D unclear. Germline CDR1 and CDR2: KGHDR and SFDVKD. The CDR3 runs to 12 residues. Trimming pared 6 bases from V and 7 bases from J, leaving 9 bases between. CDR3 in amino acids: CATSRSSNEQFF. The DNA of the CDR3 is TGTGCCACCAGTCGGTCTAGTAATGAGCAGTTCTTC.

The rearrangement uses TRBV19 and TRBJ2-5; D not resolved. V dropped 3 bases and J dropped 2 bases, with 13 bases sitting between them. The CDR3 length is 15 residues. Germline CDR1 LNHDA, CDR2 SQIVND (reference sequence). The CDR3 region has the DNA TGTGCCAGTAGTATCGGCGCGCCCCTACAAGAGACCCAGTACTTC. Translated: CASSIGAPLQETQYF.

This clonotype was seen more than once but under ten times. The chain recombines TRBV5-1 with TRBJ2-2, with TRBD1 matching 8 bases. This CDR3 has 18 amino acids. In germline, CDR1 is SGHRS, CDR2 YFSETQ. The V segment lost 1 base and the J segment 1 base; nucleotides outside the gene matches: 9. The CDR3 DNA sequence: TGCGCCAGCAGCTTGTGGACAGGGCTTACCCGGAACACCGGGGAGCTGTTTTTT. It specifies CASSLWTGLTRNTGELFF. Supplemented by reference TRBV5-1 and TRBJ2-2, the full variable domain reads KAGVTQTPRYLIKTRGQQVTLSCSPISGHRSVSWYQQTPGQGLQFLFEYFSETQRNKGNFPGRFSGRQFSNSRSEMNVSTLELGDSALYLCASSLWTGLTRNTGELFFGEGSRLTVL.

This clonotype was observed a handful of times. This chain uses TRBV5-1 with TRBJ2-2; 8 bases are shared with TRBD2. CDR1 and CDR2 from the germline V gene are SGHRS and YFSETQ. The CDR3 extends over 15 amino acids. The junction had 4 bases not matched to a gene; V was cut back by 4 bases and J by 2 bases. CDR3 protein: CASSPRGGNTGELFF. CDR3 in DNA: TGCGCCAGCAGCCCCCGGGGGGGTAACACCGGGGAGCTGTTTTTT.

V is TRBV2 and J is TRBJ2-1; 7 bases are a match to TRBD2. V shed 7 bases and J 7 bases; nucleotides not matched to a gene: 13. Germline V gene lookup returns CDR1 SNHLY and CDR2 FYNNEI. The CDR3 runs to 15 residues. The CDR3 nucleotides are TGTGCCAGCACTAGCGGCCTCAATCGTGGTAATGAGCAGTTCTTC. It codes for CASTSGLNRGNEQFF.

This clonotype was detected ten times or more. V gene TRBV29-1 combines with J gene TRBJ1-1; D may be TRBD1 (5 bases). CDR3 length: 14 residues. Trimming pared 4 bases from V and 1 base from J, leaving 13 bases between. Germline V gives CDR1 SQVTM, CDR2 ANQGSEA. This CDR3 reads CSVVWARGNTEAFF. DNA of the CDR3: TGCAGCGTTGTCTGGGCAAGGGGGAACACTGAAGCTTTCTTT. The full variable domain, in which reference TRBV29-1 and TRBJ1-1 provide the parts outside the CDR3, is SAVISQKPSRDICQRGTSLTIQCQVDSQVTMMFWYRQQPGQSLTLIATANQGSEATYESGFVIDKFPISRPNLTFSTLTVSNMSPEDSSIYLCSVVWARGNTEAFFGQGTRLTVV.

The CDR3 region has the DNA TGCGCCAGCAGCTTGGCGGGTCGGGGAGGCTATGGCTACACCTTC. Protein: CASSLAGRGGYGYTF. This chain joins TRBV5-1 and TRBJ1-2, with no clear D. From germline, CDR1 is SGHRS and CDR2 YFSETQ. The CDR3 loop spans 15 amino acids. V lost 0 bases, J lost 4 bases, and 13 bases lay in between.

This clonotype has only a few counts. This chain joins TRBV20-1 and TRBJ2-1; D remains ambiguous. V lost 1 base, J lost 6 bases, and 16 bases lay in between. Germline CDR1 DFQATT, CDR2 SNEGSKA (reference sequence). CDR3 length: 15 amino acids. CDR3 nucleotide sequence: TGCAGTGCTAGAGCGGGCTGGGGAAGAGGCAATGAGCAGTTCTTC. Amino acid sequence: CSARAGWGRGNEQFF.

This clonotype was picked up many times. The rearrangement uses TRBV29-1 and TRBJ1-3, with 7 bases that match TRBD1. CDR1 is SQVTM, CDR2 ANQGSEA, per germline. Trimming at V came to 4 bases and at J to 2 bases, leaving 2 bases not matched to a gene. The CDR3 runs 13 residues. CDR3 protein: CSVAGTAGNTIYF. CDR3 sequence (DNA): TGCAGCGTTGCCGGGACAGCTGGAAACACCATATATTTT.

The rearrangement links TRBV29-1 to TRBJ2-7, with 8 bases that match TRBD2. Losses at the gene ends were 6 bases for V and 6 bases for J; bases not matched to a gene: 4. CDR3 size: 11 residues. Looked up from germline, CDR1 is SQVTM and CDR2 is ANQGSEA. In nucleotides, the CDR3 is TGCAGCGTCTCGACTAGCGCCGAGCAGTACTTC. This translates into CSVSTSAEQYF.

This clonotype has at least ten counts. The chain uses TRBV7-9 and TRBJ2-1; D not certain. V gave up 5 bases and J gave up 7 bases, with 21 bases separating them. This CDR3 is built from 16 residues. Germline CDR1 is SEHNR and CDR2 is FQNEAQ (reference sequence). The CDR3 protein is CASSPRPPSTTNEQFF. In nucleotides, the CDR3 is TGTGCCAGCAGCCCGAGACCCCCTTCTACCACAAATGAGCAGTTCTTC.

This clonotype showed up just once. The genes are TRBV7-9 and TRBJ2-5; 8 bases map to TRBD2. CDR3 length: 16 residues. Per germline, CDR1 SEHNR and CDR2 FQNEAQ (reference sequence). J was trimmed by 2 bases and V by 3 bases; bases with no gene match: 8. The CDR3 bases are TGTGCCAGCAGCTTCCCCTCGGGGGGGCTACAAGAGACCCAGTACTTC. Protein: CASSFPSGGLQETQYF. The full variable domain, in which reference TRBV7-9 and TRBJ2-5 provide the parts outside the CDR3, is DTGVSQNPRHKITKRGQNVTFRCDPISEHNRLYWYRQTLGQGPEFLTYFQNEAQLEKSRLLSDRFSAERPKGSFSTLEIQRTEQGDSAMYLCASSFPSGGLQETQYFGPGTRLLVL.

This clonotype has more than one count but fewer than ten. The chain couples TRBV10-3 to TRBJ1-2; tentative D call: TRBD1 (5 bases). The V gene lost 6 bases and the J gene lost 5 bases, with 10 bases spanning the gap. Per the germline V gene, CDR1 is ENHRY and CDR2 is SYGVKD. This CDR3 is 12 amino acids long. CDR3 sequence reads: CAIRGDGYGYTF. Here the CDR3 DNA reads TGTGCCATCAGAGGGGATGGATATGGCTACACCTTC.

This clonotype was observed a few times. The chain uses TRBV20-1 and TRBJ2-7, with D possibly being TRBD2 (6 bases). Trimming left V 3 bases short and J 2 bases short, with 11 bases between. Germline assignment: CDR1 DFQATT and CDR2 SNEGSKA (reference sequence). The CDR3 is 13 amino acids. CDR3 DNA: TGCAGTGCTAGCGGGACTTCACCCTACGAGCAGTACTTC. Its translation is CSASGTSPYEQYF.

The V gene is TRBV28, the J gene TRBJ2-3; TRBD1 matches at 8 bases. CDR1 is MDHEN and CDR2 is SYDVKM in the germline V gene. J lost 1 base, V lost 2 bases, and 5 bases had no gene match. This CDR3 contains 16 residues. This chain's CDR3 is CASSLLPGGGTDTQYF. The CDR3 DNA reads TGTGCCAGCAGTTTACTTCCAGGGGGCGGCACAGATACGCAGTATTTT. Full variable domain (remainder filled in from reference TRBV28 and TRBJ2-3): DVKVTQSSRYLVKRTGEKVFLECVQDMDHENMFWYRQDPGLGLRLIYFSYDVKMKEKGDIPEGYSVSREKKERFSLILESASTNQTSMYLCASSLLPGGGTDTQYFGPGTRLTVL.

This clonotype was observed a handful of times. The rearrangement uses TRBV15 and TRBJ2-3; D is unclear. V was cut by 0 bases and J by 8 bases, with 15 bases left in between. CDR1 and CDR2 from the germline V gene are LNHNV and YYDKDF (reference sequence). The CDR3 extends over 15 amino acids. The CDR3 DNA reads as TGTGCCACCAGCAGAGAAAGGGTGGAGACGGGTACGCAGTATTTT. Its translation is CATSRERVETGTQYF.

This clonotype was seen a handful of times. The J gene is TRBJ2-7, the V gene TRBV5-1; TRBD2 matches at 8 bases. The J segment lost 5 bases and the V segment lost 0 bases, leaving 4 bases of the junction unmatched. Germline assignment: CDR1 SGHRS and CDR2 YFSETQ. The CDR3 is made up of 14 amino acids. Here the CDR3 reads CASSLGAGGNEQYF. In DNA form, the CDR3 reads TGCGCCAGCAGCTTGGGGGCGGGAGGAAACGAGCAGTACTTC.

This clonotype turned up a few times. The chain has TRBV7-6 and TRBJ2-2; 12 nucleotides agree with TRBD2. This CDR3 contains 17 residues. V was pared by 7 bases and J by 5 bases, with 11 bases of the junction left unmatched. Per germline, CDR1 SGHVS and CDR2 FNYEAQ. The CDR3 region has the DNA TGTGCCAGCACCCAGAGAGGACTAGCGGGATTTACCGGGGAGCTGTTTTTT. Translated: CASTQRGLAGFTGELFF.

The rearrangement uses TRBV20-1 and TRBJ2-6; 8 bases are shared with TRBD2. The germline CDR1 and CDR2 sequences are DFQATT and SNEGSKA (reference sequence). The CDR3 runs 16 residues. V shed 6 bases, J shed 4 bases, and the junction held 11 bases outside the gene matches. In DNA, the CDR3 is TGCAGTGCCCAAGGTCGGGGGGGCCCGGGGGCCAACGTCCTGACTTTC. Amino acids: CSAQGRGGPGANVLTF.

This clonotype was recorded a few times. The chain couples TRBV29-1 to TRBJ1-1, with 8 bases aligning to TRBD1. With V trimmed by 2 bases and J by 0 bases, 5 bases remained unmatched. CDR1 and CDR2 from the germline V gene are SQVTM and ANQGSEA. CDR3 length: 15 amino acids. The CDR3 sequence is CSVESPTGVNTEAFF. In DNA, the CDR3 is TGCAGCGTTGAATCCCCGACAGGGGTGAACACTGAAGCTTTCTTT.

The chain uses TRBV6-5 and TRBJ2-3; D remains ambiguous. The V gene lost 2 bases and the J gene lost 3 bases, with 9 bases spanning the gap. Germline-derived CDR1 and CDR2 are MNHEY and SVGAGI. The CDR3 extends over 14 amino acids. CDR3 sequence (DNA): TGTGCCAGCAGTTACGGAGAGGATACAGATACGCAGTATTTT. The encoded protein is CASSYGEDTDTQYF.

This clonotype was seen ten or more times. The J gene is TRBJ1-2, the V gene TRBV5-4; D uncertain. CDR1 and CDR2 (germline): SGHNT, YYREEE (reference sequence). The CDR3 extends over 15 amino acids. V lost 3 bases, J lost 10 bases, and 22 bases lay in between. DNA of the CDR3: TGTGCCAGCAGCTCCGAGGGCACCGGGAGCATCATCTACACCTTC. Translated: CASSSEGTGSIIYTF.

Only a few counts were recorded for this clonotype. CDR3 protein: CASSQERLAGAVGQFF. CDR3 DNA: TGCGCCAGCAGCCAAGAAAGGCTAGCGGGAGCTGTGGGGCAGTTCTTC. V gene TRBV4-3 combines with J gene TRBJ2-1, with 10 bases identical to TRBD2. V dropped 0 bases and J dropped 12; count of bases not matched to a gene: 11. Germline CDR1 LGHNA, CDR2 YSLEER. The CDR3 totals 16 residues.

Only a few counts were recorded for this clonotype. The gene calls are TRBV24-1 and TRBJ1-1; D perhaps matches TRBD1 (5 bases). The CDR3 is 16 residues long. The V and J ends lost 5 bases and 1 base respectively, with 16 bases between them. Germline V CDR1 and CDR2: KGHDR, SFDVKD. The CDR3 DNA reads as TGTGCCACCAGTGGCGCCGTCGGGGGTACGAACACTGAAGCTTTCTTT. This sequence encodes CATSGAVGGTNTEAFF.

This clonotype has just a few counts. The rearrangement uses TRBV11-2 and TRBJ2-1; tentatively, D is TRBD1 (6 bases). Germline values: CDR1 SGHAT, CDR2 FQNNGV. Trimming shortened V by 4 bases and J by 0 bases, and 13 bases separated the two germline ends. This CDR3 has 16 residues. This chain's CDR3 is CASSSIQGSSYNEQFF. The CDR3 coding sequence is TGTGCCAGCAGCTCTATTCAGGGGAGCTCCTACAATGAGCAGTTCTTC.

This chain connects TRBV7-2 to TRBJ1-5; the match to TRBD1 covers 9 bases. Germline-derived CDR1 and CDR2 are SGHTA and FQGNSA. The CDR3 has 15 residues. Trimming removed 2 bases from V and 7 bases from J; junction bases left unmatched: 6. Written as DNA, the CDR3 is TGTGCCAGCAGCTTAACAGGGGGCGCGGGACAGCCCCAGCATTTT. The encoded protein is CASSLTGGAGQPQHF.